This paragraph reports one T cell receptor (beta chain). Antigen unknown. The PCR had 60 Vbeta and 13 Jbeta primers. Libraries were prepared by immunoSEQ multiplex PCR; TCRdb keeps only in-frame clonotypes and omits some of them. This table holds about 120,000 clones, roughly 70% found once. The sample belongs to a study of cytomegalovirus exposure and HLA in healthy donors. Study-wide results and limits: Common viral pathogens seemed, in a later analysis, to connect with several of the most significant clusters. 164 TCR beta chains were listed as cytomegalovirus-associated. High sensitivity and specificity were reportedly achieved when the classifier diagnosed cytomegalovirus status. Sequencing likely generated an artifact that appeared as a cluster of highly shared sequence variants.

Germline CDR1 and CDR2: SGHDT and YYEEEE. CDR3 length: 14 residues. The V gene end was trimmed by 5 bases and the J gene end by 16 bases; junction bases not matched to a gene: 15. The TCR originated in a woman in her thirties or forties in good health and CMV-seronegative. This sequence joins TRBV5-6 and TRBJ2-1, with TRBD2 matching 10 bases. Material for sequencing was PBMCs. This CDR3 is CASSRESGGAGLFF. In nucleotides, the CDR3 is TGTGCCAGCAGTCGCGAGAGCGGGGGGGCCGGTCTCTTCTTC.